Listed here is a single T cell receptor (beta chain). This sample was included in a study of blood T cell repertoires in COVID-19. About the study: Samples of COVID-19 (acute and convalescent) were obtained from the United States, Italy and Spain.

Data came from immunoSEQ multiplex PCR; TCRdb stores just in-frame clones and leaves some out. Counted here are about 360,000 clones, around 88% occurring once; the ten biggest clones make up under 8.5%. V was pared by 7 bases and J by 2 bases, with 8 bases between. The CDR3 runs to 12 residues. Germline-derived CDR1 and CDR2 are SNHLY and FYNNEI. This TCR was recovered from a woman aged 60 to 75 with COVID-19, enrolled during active disease. The chain employs TRBV2 and TRBJ2-5; no firm D call. The sequenced sample consisted of peripheral blood. CDR3 bases: TGTGCCAGCACGGTCTCTCAAGAGACCCAGTACTTC. Amino acid sequence: CASTVSQETQYF.